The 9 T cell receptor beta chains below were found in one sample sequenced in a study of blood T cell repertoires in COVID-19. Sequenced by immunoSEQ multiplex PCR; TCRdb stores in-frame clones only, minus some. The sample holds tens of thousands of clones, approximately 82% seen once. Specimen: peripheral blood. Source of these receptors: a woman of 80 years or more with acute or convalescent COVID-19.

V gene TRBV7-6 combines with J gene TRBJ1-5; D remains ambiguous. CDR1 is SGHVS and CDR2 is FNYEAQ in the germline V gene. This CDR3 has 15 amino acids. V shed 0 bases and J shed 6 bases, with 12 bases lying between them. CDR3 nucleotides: TGTGCCAGCAGCTTAGCCACAACTAAAGGTCAGCCCCAGCATTTT. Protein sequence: CASSLATTKGQPQHF.

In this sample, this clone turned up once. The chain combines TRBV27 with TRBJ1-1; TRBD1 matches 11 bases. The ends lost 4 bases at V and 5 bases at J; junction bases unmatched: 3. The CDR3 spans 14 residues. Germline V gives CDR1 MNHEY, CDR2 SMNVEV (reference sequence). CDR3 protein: CASSSWDRGTEAFF. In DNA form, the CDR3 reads TGTGCCAGCAGTTCCTGGGACAGGGGGACTGAAGCTTTCTTT.

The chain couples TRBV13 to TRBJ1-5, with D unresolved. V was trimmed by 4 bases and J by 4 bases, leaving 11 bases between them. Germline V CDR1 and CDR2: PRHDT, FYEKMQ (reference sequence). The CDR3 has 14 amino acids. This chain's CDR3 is CASSSGRGNQPQHF. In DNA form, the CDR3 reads TGTGCCAGCAGCTCGGGCCGCGGGAATCAGCCCCAGCATTTT. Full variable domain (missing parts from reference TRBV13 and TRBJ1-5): AAGVIQSPRHLIKEKRETATLKCYPIPRHDTVYWYQQGPGQDPQFLISFYEKMQSDKGSIPDRFSAQQFSDYHSELNMSSLELGDSALYFCASSSGRGNQPQHFGDGTRLSIL.

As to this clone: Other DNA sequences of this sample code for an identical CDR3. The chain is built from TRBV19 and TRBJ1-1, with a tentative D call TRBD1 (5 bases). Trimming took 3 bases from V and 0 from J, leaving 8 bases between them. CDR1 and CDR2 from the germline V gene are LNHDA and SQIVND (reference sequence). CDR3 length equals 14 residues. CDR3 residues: CASSIPGLNTEAFF. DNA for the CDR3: TGTGCCAGTAGTATCCCAGGGTTGAACACTGAAGCTTTCTTT.

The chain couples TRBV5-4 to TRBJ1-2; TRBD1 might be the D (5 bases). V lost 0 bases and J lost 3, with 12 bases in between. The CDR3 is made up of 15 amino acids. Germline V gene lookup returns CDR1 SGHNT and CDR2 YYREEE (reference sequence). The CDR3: CASSLGVREDYGYTF. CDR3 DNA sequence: TGTGCCAGCAGCTTGGGGGTCAGGGAGGACTATGGCTACACCTTC.

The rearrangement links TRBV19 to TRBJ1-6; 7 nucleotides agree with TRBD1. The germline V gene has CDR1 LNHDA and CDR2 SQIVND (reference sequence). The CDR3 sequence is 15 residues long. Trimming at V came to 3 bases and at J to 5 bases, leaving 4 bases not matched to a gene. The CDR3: CASSIQGVDNSPLHF. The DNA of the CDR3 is TGTGCCAGTAGTATCCAGGGGGTTGATAATTCACCCCTCCACTTT. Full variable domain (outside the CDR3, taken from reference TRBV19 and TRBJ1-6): DGGITQSPKYLFRKEGQNVTLSCEQNLNHDAMYWYRQDPGQGLRLIYYSQIVNDFQKGDIAEGYSVSREKKESFPLTVTSAQKNPTAFYLCASSIQGVDNSPLHFGNGTRLTVT.

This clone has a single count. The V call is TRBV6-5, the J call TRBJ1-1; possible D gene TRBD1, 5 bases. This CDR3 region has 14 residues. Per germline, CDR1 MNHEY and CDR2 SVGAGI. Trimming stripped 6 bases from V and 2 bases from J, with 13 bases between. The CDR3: CASRLDSPNTEAFF. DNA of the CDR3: TGTGCCAGCAGATTAGACAGCCCCAACACTGAAGCTTTCTTT.

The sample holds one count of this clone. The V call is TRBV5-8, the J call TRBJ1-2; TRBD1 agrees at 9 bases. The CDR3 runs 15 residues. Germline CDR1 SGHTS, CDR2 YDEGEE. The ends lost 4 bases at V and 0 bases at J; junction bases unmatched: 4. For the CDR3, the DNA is TGTGCCAGCAGCCTAACAGGGGGCCCTAACTATGGCTACACCTTC. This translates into CASSLTGGPNYGYTF.

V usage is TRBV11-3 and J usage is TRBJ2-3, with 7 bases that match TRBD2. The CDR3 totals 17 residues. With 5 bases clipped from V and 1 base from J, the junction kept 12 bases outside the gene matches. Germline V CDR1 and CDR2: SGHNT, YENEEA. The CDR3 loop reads CASSHVGTTSRTDTQYF. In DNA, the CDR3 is TGTGCCAGCAGCCACGTTGGCACGACTAGCCGCACAGATACGCAGTATTTT.